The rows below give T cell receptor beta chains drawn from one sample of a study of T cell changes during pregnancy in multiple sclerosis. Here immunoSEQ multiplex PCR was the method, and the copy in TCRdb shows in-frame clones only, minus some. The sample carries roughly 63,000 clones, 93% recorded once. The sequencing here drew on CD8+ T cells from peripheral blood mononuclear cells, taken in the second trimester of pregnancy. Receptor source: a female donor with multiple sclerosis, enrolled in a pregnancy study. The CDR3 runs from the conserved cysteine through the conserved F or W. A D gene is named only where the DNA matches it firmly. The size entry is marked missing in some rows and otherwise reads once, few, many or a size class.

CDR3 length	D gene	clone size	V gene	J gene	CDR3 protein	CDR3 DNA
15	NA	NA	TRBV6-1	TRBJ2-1	CASTGWEGSYNEQFF	TGTGCCAGCACGGGGTGGGAAGGCTCCTACAATGAGCAGTTCTTC
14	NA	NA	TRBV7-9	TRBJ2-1	CASSYVPPENEQFF	TGTGCCAGCAGCTATGTTCCCCCCGAGAATGAGCAGTTCTTC
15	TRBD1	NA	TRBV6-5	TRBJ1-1	CASGHPGTGDTEAFF	TGTGCCAGCGGCCACCCCGGGACAGGGGACACTGAAGCTTTCTTT
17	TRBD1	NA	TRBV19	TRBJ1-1	CASSIARGQGMNTEAFF	TGTGCCAGTAGTATCGCCCGTGGACAGGGAATGAACACTGAAGCTTTCTTT
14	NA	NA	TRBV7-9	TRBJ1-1	CASSSQGGNTEAFF	TGTGCCAGCAGCTCCCAGGGAGGGAACACTGAAGCTTTCTTT
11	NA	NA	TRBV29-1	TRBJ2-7	CSVVRQYEQYF	TGCAGCGTTGTTCGACAGTACGAGCAGTACTTC
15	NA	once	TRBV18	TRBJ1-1	CASSGAGDTNTEAFF	TGTGCCAGCTCAGGGGCAGGAGATACGAACACTGAAGCTTTCTTT
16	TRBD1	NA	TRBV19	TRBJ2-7	CASSRDRTGNGDEQYF	TGTGCCAGTAGCCGTGACCGGACAGGGAACGGGGACGAGCAGTACTTC
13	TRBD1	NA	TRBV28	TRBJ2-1	CASSFLQGGEQFF	TGTGCCAGCAGTTTCTTACAGGGGGGTGAGCAGTTCTTC
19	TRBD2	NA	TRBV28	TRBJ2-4	CASSAGDVDRALGGDIQYF	TGTGCCAGCAGTGCGGGGGATGTCGACCGGGCCTTGGGGGGGGACATTCAGTACTTC
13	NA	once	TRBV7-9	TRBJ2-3	CASREPAGDTQYF	TGTGCCAGCAGGGAGCCCGCGGGCGATACGCAGTATTTT
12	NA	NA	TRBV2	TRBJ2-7	CASKGRVYEQYF	TGTGCCAGCAAGGGCAGGGTCTACGAGCAGTACTTC
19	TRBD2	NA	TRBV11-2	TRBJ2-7	CASSLDHPSGGGFTWEQYF	TGTGCCAGCAGCTTAGATCACCCTAGCGGGGGTGGGTTTACATGGGAGCAGTACTTC
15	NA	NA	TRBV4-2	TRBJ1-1	CASSQEARANTEAFF	TGTGCCAGCAGCCAAGAGGCCAGGGCGAACACTGAAGCTTTCTTT
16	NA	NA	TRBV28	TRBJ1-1	CASSFVGPRQGTEAFF	TGTGCCAGCAGTTTCGTGGGCCCACGTCAGGGCACTGAAGCTTTCTTT
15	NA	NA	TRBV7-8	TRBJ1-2	CASSHHLTGPYGYTF	TGTGCCAGCAGCCATCACCTGACAGGACCTTATGGCTACACCTTC
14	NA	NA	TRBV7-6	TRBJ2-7	CASSTTGNSYEQYF	TGTGCCAGCAGCACTACAGGGAACTCCTACGAGCAGTACTTC
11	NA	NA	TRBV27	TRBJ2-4	CASLEGDIQYF	TGTGCCAGCCTAGAGGGGGACATTCAGTACTTC
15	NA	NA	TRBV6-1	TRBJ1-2	CASSEAAGMNYGYTF	TGTGCCAGCAGTGAAGCGGCGGGGATGAACTATGGCTACACCTTC
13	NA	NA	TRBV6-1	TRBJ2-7	CASTQGPADEQYF	TGTGCCAGCACTCAGGGGCCCGCGGACGAGCAGTACTTC
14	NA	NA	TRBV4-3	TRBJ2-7	CASSQGVASYEQYF	TGCGCCAGCAGCCAAGGAGTAGCCTCCTACGAGCAGTACTTC
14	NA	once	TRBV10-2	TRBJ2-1	CASSPTGRLNEQFF	TGCGCCAGCAGCCCAACAGGGCGGCTTAATGAGCAGTTCTTC
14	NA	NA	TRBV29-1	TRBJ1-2	CSVYPGKANYGYTF	TGCAGCGTTTATCCAGGGAAAGCTAACTATGGCTACACCTTC
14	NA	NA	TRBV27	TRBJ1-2	CASSLFAGALGYTF	TGTGCCAGCAGTTTATTCGCGGGGGCGCTTGGCTACACCTTC
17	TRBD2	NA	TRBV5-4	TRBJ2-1	CASTSGTGIAGGNEQFF	TGTGCCAGCACGTCCGGGACAGGGATAGCGGGGGGGAATGAGCAGTTCTTC
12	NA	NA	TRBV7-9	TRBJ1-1	CASSEISSEAFF	TGTGCCAGCAGTGAAATAAGCTCTGAAGCTTTCTTT
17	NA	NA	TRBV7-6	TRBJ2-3	CASSSGAGADPGDTQYF	TGTGCCAGCAGCTCTGGGGCAGGGGCCGATCCCGGAGATACGCAGTATTTT
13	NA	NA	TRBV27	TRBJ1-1	CASSFATYTEAFF	TGTGCCAGCAGTTTCGCAACTTACACTGAAGCTTTCTTT
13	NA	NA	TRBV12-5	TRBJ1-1	CASGLSVNTEAFF	TGTGCTAGTGGTTTGTCGGTGAACACTGAAGCTTTCTTT
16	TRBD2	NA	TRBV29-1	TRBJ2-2	CSVAPTSGRWSGELFF	TGCAGCGTTGCACCGACTAGCGGGAGGTGGTCCGGGGAGCTGTTTTTT
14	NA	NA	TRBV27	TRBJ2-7	CASSISPVAGEQYF	TGTGCCAGCAGTATCTCCCCAGTAGCCGGCGAGCAGTACTTC
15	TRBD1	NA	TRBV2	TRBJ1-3	CASSEATGVGNTIYF	TGTGCCAGCAGTGAAGCGACAGGGGTTGGAAACACCATATATTTT
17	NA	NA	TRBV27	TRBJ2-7	CASSPDPPARGGYEQYF	TGTGCCAGCAGTCCTGACCCCCCGGCCAGGGGTGGGTACGAGCAGTACTTC